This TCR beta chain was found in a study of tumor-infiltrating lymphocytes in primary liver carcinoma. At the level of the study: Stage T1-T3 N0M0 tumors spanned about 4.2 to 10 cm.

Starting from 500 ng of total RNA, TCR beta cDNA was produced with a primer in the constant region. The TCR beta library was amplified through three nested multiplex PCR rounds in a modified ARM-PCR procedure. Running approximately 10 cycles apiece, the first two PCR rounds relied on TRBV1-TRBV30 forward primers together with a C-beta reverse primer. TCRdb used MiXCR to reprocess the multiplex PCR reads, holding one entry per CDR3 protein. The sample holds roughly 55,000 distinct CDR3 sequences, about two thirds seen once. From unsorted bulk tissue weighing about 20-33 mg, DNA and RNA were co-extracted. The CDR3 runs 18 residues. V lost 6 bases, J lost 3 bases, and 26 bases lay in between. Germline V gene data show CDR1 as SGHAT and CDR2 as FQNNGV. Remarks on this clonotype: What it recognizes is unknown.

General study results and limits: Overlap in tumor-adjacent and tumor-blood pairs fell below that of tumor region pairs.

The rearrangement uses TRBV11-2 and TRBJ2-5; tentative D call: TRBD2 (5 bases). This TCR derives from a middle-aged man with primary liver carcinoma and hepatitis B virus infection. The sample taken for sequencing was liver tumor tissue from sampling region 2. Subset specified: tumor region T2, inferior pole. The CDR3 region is CASSLSRLALVKKETQYF. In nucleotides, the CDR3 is TGTGCCAGCAGTTTATCGAGGCTAGCCCTGGTAAAAAAAGAGACCCAGTACTTC.